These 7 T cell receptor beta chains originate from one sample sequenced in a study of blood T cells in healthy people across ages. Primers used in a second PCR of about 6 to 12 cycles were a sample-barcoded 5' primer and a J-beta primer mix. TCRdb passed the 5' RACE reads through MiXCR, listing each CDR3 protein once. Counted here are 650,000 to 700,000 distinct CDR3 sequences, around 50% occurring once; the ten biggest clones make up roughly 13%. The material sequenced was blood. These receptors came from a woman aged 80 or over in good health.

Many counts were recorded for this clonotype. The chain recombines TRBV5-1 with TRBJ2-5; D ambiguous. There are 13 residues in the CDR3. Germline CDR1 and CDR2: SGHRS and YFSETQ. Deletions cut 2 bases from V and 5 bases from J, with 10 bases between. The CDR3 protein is CASSLTMKETQYF. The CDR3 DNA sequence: TGCGCCAGCAGCTTAACGATGAAGGAGACCCAGTACTTC.

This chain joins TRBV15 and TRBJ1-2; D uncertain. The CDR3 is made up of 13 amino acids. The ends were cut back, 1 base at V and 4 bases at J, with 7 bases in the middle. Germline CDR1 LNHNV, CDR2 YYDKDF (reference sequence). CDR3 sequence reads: CATSRVGFYGYTF. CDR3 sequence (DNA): TGTGCCACCAGCAGAGTGGGGTTCTATGGCTACACCTTC.

For the CDR3, the DNA is TGTGCCAGCAGTTACGCCATCGGGACTACCGGGGAGCTGTTTTTT. Translating gives CASSYAIGTTGELFF. V is TRBV6-6 and J is TRBJ2-2, with D possibly TRBD2 on 6 matching bases. The V gene lost 2 bases and the J gene lost 5 bases, with 12 bases spanning the gap. CDR1 MNHNY and CDR2 SVGAGI come from the germline V gene (reference sequence). The CDR3 is 15 amino acids.

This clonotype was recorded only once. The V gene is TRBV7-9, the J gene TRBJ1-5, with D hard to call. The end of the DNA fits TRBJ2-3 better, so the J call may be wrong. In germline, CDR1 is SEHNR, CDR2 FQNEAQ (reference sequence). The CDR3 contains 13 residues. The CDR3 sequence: CASSLGELAPQYF. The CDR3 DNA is TGTGCCAGCAGCTTAGGAGAACTGGCGCCCCAGTATTTT.

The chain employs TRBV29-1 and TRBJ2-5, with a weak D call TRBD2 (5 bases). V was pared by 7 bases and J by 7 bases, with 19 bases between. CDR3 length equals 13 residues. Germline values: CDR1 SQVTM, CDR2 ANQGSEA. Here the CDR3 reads CSAEYGLRGTQYF. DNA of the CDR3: TGCAGCGCGGAATACGGACTCCGAGGGACCCAGTACTTC.

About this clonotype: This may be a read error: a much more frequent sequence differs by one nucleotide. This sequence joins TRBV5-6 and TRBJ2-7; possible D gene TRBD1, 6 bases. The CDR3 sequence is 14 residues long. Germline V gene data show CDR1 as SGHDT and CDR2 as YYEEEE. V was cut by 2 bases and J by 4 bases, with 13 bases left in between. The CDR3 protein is CASSFGTSLYEQYF. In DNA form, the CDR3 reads TGTGCCAGCAGCTTCGGGACAAGTCTTTACGAGCAGTACTTC.

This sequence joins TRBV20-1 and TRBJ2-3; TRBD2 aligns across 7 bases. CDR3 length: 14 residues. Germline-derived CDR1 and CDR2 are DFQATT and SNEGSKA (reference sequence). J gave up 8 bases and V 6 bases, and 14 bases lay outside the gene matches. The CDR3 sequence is CSAKLGSGGTTQYF. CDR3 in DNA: TGCAGTGCCAAACTAGGTTCGGGAGGTACTACGCAGTATTTT.